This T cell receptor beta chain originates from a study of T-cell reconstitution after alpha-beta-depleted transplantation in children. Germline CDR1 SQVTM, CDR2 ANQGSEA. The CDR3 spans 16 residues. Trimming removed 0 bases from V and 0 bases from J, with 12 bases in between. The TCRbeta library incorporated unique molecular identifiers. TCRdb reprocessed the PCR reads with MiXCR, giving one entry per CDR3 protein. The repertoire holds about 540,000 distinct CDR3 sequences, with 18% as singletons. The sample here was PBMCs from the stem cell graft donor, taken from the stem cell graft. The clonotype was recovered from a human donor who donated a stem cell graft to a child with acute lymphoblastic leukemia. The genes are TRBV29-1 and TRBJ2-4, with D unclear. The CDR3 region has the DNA TGCAGCGTTGAAGATCCCCACCTTGTAGCCAAAAACATTCAGTACTTC. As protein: CSVEDPHLVAKNIQYF.